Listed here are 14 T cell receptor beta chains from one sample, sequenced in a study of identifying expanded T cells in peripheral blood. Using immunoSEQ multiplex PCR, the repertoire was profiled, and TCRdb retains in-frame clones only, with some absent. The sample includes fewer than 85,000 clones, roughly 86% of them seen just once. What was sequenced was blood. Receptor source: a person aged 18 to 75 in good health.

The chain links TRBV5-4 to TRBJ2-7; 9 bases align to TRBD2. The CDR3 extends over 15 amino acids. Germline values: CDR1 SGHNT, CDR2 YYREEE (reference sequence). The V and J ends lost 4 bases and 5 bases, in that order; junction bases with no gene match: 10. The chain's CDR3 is CASSVSSGKANEQYF. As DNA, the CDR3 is TGTGCCAGCAGCGTCTCTAGCGGGAAAGCCAACGAGCAGTACTTC.

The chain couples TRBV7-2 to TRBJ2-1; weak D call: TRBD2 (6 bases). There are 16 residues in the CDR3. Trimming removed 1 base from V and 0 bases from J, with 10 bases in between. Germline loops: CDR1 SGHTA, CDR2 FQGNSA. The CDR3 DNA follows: TGTGCCAGCAGCTTAGACTTCGGGAGCTCCTACAATGAGCAGTTCTTC. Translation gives CASSLDFGSSYNEQFF.

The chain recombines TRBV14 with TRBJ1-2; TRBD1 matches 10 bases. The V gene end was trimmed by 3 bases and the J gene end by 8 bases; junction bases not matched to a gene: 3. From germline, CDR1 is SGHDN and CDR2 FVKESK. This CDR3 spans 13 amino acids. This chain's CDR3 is CASSQDRGNGYTF. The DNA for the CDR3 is TGTGCCAGCAGCCAGGACAGGGGGAACGGCTACACCTTC.

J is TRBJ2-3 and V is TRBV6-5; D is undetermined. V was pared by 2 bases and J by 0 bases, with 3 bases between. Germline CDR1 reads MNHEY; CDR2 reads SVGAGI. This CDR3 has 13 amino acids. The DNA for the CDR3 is TGTGCCAGCAGTTACGCTAGCACAGATACGCAGTATTTT. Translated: CASSYASTDTQYF.

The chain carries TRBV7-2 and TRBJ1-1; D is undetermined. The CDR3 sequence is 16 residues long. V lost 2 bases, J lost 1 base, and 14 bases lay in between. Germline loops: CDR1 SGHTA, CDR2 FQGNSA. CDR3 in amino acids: CASSLQSSASNTEAFF. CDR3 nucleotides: TGTGCCAGCAGCTTACAGTCGTCCGCCTCGAACACTGAAGCTTTCTTT. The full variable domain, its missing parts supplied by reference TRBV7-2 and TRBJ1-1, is GAGVSQSPSNKVTEKGKDVELRCDPISGHTALYWYRQSLGQGLEFLIYFQGNSAPDKSGLPSDRFSAERTGGSVSTLTIQRTQQEDSAVYLCASSLQSSASNTEAFFGQGTRLTVV.

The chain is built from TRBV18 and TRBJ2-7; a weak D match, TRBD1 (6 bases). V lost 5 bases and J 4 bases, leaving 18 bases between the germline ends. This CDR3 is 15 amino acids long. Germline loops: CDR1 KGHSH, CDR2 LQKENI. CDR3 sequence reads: CASSSGTTDLYEQYF. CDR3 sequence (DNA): TGTGCCAGCTCATCAGGGACAACGGACCTATACGAGCAGTACTTC.

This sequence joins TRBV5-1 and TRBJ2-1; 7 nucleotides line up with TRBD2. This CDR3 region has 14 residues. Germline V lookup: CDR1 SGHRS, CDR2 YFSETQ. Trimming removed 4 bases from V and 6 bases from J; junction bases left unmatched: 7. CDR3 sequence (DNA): TGCGCCAGCAGCGGCGGACTAGTAAGCAATGAGCAGTTCTTC. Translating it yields CASSGGLVSNEQFF.

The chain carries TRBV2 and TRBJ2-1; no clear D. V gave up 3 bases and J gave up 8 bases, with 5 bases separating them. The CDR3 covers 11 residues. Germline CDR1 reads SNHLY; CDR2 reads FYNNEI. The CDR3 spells CASSDPDEQFF. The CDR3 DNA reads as TGTGCCAGCAGTGATCCCGATGAGCAGTTCTTC.

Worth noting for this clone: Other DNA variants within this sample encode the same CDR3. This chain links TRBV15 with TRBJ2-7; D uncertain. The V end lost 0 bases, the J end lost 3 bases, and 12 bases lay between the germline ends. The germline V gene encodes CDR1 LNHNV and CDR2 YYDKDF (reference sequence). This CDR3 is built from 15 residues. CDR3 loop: CATSRDPGPDYEQYF. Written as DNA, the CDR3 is TGTGCCACCAGCAGAGACCCCGGGCCGGACTACGAGCAGTACTTC.

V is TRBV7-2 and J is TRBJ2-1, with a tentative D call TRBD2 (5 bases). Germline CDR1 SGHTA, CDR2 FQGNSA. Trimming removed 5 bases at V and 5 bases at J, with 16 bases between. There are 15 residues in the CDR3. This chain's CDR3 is CASSRHAGPDNEQFF. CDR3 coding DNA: TGTGCCAGCAGCCGGCACGCGGGCCCCGACAATGAGCAGTTCTTC. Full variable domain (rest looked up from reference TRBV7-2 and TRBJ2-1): GAGVSQSPSNKVTEKGKDVELRCDPISGHTALYWYRQSLGQGLEFLIYFQGNSAPDKSGLPSDRFSAERTGGSVSTLTIQRTQQEDSAVYLCASSRHAGPDNEQFFGPGTRLTVL.

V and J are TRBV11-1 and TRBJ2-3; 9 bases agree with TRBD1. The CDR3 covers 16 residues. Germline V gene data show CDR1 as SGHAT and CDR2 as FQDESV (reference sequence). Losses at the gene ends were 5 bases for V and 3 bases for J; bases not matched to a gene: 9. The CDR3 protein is CASSTRTGALTDTQYF. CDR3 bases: TGTGCCAGCAGCACGCGGACAGGGGCATTAACAGATACGCAGTATTTT.

The CDR3 loop reads CASRGDGYGYTF. The CDR3 bases are TGTGCCAGCAGAGGCGACGGCTATGGCTACACCTTC. The chain combines TRBV9 with TRBJ1-2; D is uncertain. The CDR3 has 12 amino acids. CDR1 is SGDLS and CDR2 is YYNGEE in the germline V gene. V lost 5 bases to trimming and J lost 4 bases, with 9 bases between them. The complete variable domain, with remaining parts taken from reference TRBV9 and TRBJ1-2, reads DSGVTQTPKHLITATGQRVTLRCSPRSGDLSVYWYQQSLDQGLQFLIQYYNGEERAKGNILERFSAQQFPDLHSELNLSSLELGDSALYFCASRGDGYGYTFGSGTRLTVV.

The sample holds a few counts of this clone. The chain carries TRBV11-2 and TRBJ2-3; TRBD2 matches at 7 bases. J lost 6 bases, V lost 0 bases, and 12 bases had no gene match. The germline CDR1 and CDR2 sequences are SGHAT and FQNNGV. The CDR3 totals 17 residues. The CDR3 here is CASSLEGTTREIDTQYF. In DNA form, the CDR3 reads TGTGCCAGCAGCTTAGAAGGGACTACCCGGGAGATTGATACGCAGTATTTT.

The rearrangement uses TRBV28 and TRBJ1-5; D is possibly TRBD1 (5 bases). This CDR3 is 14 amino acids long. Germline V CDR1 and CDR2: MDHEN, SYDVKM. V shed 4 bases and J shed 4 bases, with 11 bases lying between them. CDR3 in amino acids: CASSSGEWNQPQHF. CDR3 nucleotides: TGTGCCAGCAGTTCGGGGGAGTGGAATCAGCCCCAGCATTTT.